Presented here are 32 T cell receptor beta chains from one specimen sequenced in a study of cytomegalovirus exposure and HLA in healthy donors. The PCR used 60 Vbeta and 13 Jbeta primers. Assay used: immunoSEQ multiplex PCR; TCRdb lists only in-frame clones, some missing. The sample includes roughly 130,000 clones, more than 80% of them seen just once. The sequencing input was PBMCs. These receptor sequences come from a man under 40 in good health and CMV-seronegative.

This clone was seen a single time. The chain uses TRBV9 and TRBJ2-1; D is possibly TRBD1 (6 bases). The length of the CDR3 is 13 residues. Trimming took 3 bases from V and 5 from J, leaving 9 bases between them. Germline CDR1 and CDR2: SGDLS and YYNGEE. DNA of the CDR3: TGTGCCAGCAGCGGTGGACAGAACAATGAGCAGTTCTTC. Translation gives CASSGGQNNEQFF. Full variable domain (rest looked up from reference TRBV9 and TRBJ2-1): DSGVTQTPKHLITATGQRVTLRCSPRSGDLSVYWYQQSLDQGLQFLIQYYNGEERAKGNILERFSAQQFPDLHSELNLSSLELGDSALYFCASSGGQNNEQFFGPGTRLTVL.

The chain is built from TRBV15 and TRBJ2-7, with D hard to call. V lost 2 bases and J lost 1, with 12 bases in between. Germline CDR1 is LNHNV and CDR2 is YYDKDF (reference sequence). The CDR3 is 15 residues long. This CDR3 is CATSRSRSLSYEQYF. In DNA, the CDR3 is TGTGCCACCAGCAGAAGTCGGTCATTGTCCTACGAGCAGTACTTC.

This rearrangement joins TRBV5-1 to TRBJ1-1; D call uncertain. V was shortened by 4 bases and J by 0 bases, with 16 bases between the two germline ends. The germline V gene encodes CDR1 SGHRS and CDR2 YFSETQ. The CDR3 length is 16 residues. The CDR3, as DNA: TGCGCCAGCAGCGAGGAGGGAGGTAGGTTGAACACTGAAGCTTTCTTT. As protein: CASSEEGGRLNTEAFF. The full variable domain, its missing parts supplied by reference TRBV5-1 and TRBJ1-1, is KAGVTQTPRYLIKTRGQQVTLSCSPISGHRSVSWYQQTPGQGLQFLFEYFSETQRNKGNFPGRFSGRQFSNSRSEMNVSTLELGDSALYLCASSEEGGRLNTEAFFGQGTRLTVV.

The V gene is TRBV19, the J gene TRBJ2-2; D not resolved. Germline V gene data show CDR1 as LNHDA and CDR2 as SQIVND (reference sequence). V lost 8 bases and J lost 5, with 6 bases in between. This CDR3 has 11 residues. The CDR3 bases are TGTGCCAGTCGTCGGACCGGGGAGCTGTTTTTT. Translated, it gives CASRRTGELFF. Using reference TRBV19 and TRBJ2-2 for the parts outside the CDR3, the full variable domain is DGGITQSPKYLFRKEGQNVTLSCEQNLNHDAMYWYRQDPGQGLRLIYYSQIVNDFQKGDIAEGYSVSREKKESFPLTVTSAQKNPTAFYLCASRRTGELFFGEGSRLTVL.

The chain has TRBV6-4 and TRBJ2-1; possibly TRBD2 for D (6 bases). The CDR3 covers 14 residues. CDR1 is MRHNA, CDR2 SNTAGT, per germline. V lost 9 bases, J lost 3 bases, and 15 bases lay in between. The CDR3 here is CARDAGKNYNEQFF. In nucleotides, the CDR3 is TGTGCCAGGGACGCGGGGAAAAACTACAATGAGCAGTTCTTC.

This clone has a handful of counts. The chain links TRBV5-4 to TRBJ1-1; no definite D call. CDR1 SGHNT and CDR2 YYREEE come from the germline V gene (reference sequence). V gave up 0 bases and J gave up 0 bases, with 9 bases separating them. CDR3 size: 15 residues. The CDR3 protein is CASSLDRHMNTEAFF. The CDR3 DNA is TGTGCCAGCAGCTTGGACAGACACATGAACACTGAAGCTTTCTTT.

The V gene is TRBV18, the J gene TRBJ2-5, with D tentatively TRBD2 (5 bases). The germline V gene has CDR1 KGHSH and CDR2 LQKENI. Trimming shortened V by 6 bases and J by 3 bases, and 5 bases separated the two germline ends. This CDR3 region has 11 residues. The CDR3 DNA follows: TGTGCCAGCTCGACTAAAGAGACCCAGTACTTC. Its protein product is CASSTKETQYF.

The rearrangement joins TRBV4-3 to TRBJ1-2; 7 nucleotides agree with TRBD1. Germline V gene data show CDR1 as LGHNA and CDR2 as YSLEER. Trimming removed 2 bases from V and 4 bases from J; junction bases left unmatched: 4. CDR3 length equals 14 residues. The CDR3 protein is CASSQPGQPYGYTF. Written as DNA, the CDR3 is TGCGCCAGCAGCCAACCGGGACAGCCCTATGGCTACACCTTC.

V gene TRBV29-1 combines with J gene TRBJ2-1; weak D call: TRBD1 (6 bases). V lost 3 bases to trimming and J lost 7 bases, with 10 bases between them. From germline, CDR1 is SQVTM and CDR2 ANQGSEA. The CDR3 runs to 12 residues. CDR3 amino acids: CSVDTGPNEQFF. CDR3 nucleotide sequence: TGCAGCGTTGATACAGGGCCGAATGAGCAGTTCTTC.

V and J are TRBV7-3 and TRBJ2-5; 9 nucleotides line up with TRBD1. The CDR3 sequence is 14 residues long. CDR1 SGHTA and CDR2 FQGTGA come from the germline V gene. With 6 bases clipped from V and 5 bases from J, the junction kept 7 bases outside the gene matches. The CDR3 nucleotides read TGTGCCAGCAGTGCCGGGACAGGGCTGGAGACCCAGTACTTC. As protein: CASSAGTGLETQYF. Full variable domain (remainder filled in from reference TRBV7-3 and TRBJ2-5): GAGVSQTPSNKVTEKGKYVELRCDPISGHTALYWYRQSLGQGPEFLIYFQGTGAADDSGLPNDRFFAVRPEGSVSTLKIQRTERGDSAVYLCASSAGTGLETQYFGPGTRLLVL.

A few counts support this clone. The rearrangement uses TRBV4-2 and TRBJ1-1; D remains unclear. V lost 1 base to trimming and J lost 0 bases, with 12 bases between them. The CDR3 spans 16 residues. Germline loops: CDR1 LGHNA, CDR2 YNFKEQ. CDR3 DNA sequence: TGTGCCAGCAGCCAAGCCCAAGATGAGATGAACACTGAAGCTTTCTTT. It codes for CASSQAQDEMNTEAFF.

This chain links TRBV27 with TRBJ2-7; 7 positions agree with TRBD2. The junction had 8 bases not matched to a gene; V was cut back by 2 bases and J by 1 base. CDR1 is MNHEY and CDR2 is SMNVEV in the germline V gene (reference sequence). The CDR3 extends over 16 amino acids. In nucleotides, the CDR3 is TGTGCCAGCAGTTTAACTCTAAGCGGGAATTCCTACGAGCAGTACTTC. Encoded protein: CASSLTLSGNSYEQYF.

The chain has TRBV7-9 and TRBJ2-1; D gene unclear. V lost 2 bases and J 7 bases, leaving 6 bases between the germline ends. This CDR3 is 12 amino acids long. CDR1 and CDR2 (germline): SEHNR, FQNEAQ (reference sequence). CDR3 region: CASSLPRNEQFF. The DNA for the CDR3 is TGTGCCAGCAGCTTACCGCGGAATGAGCAGTTCTTC.

The genes are TRBV4-1 and TRBJ2-7, with 10 bases fitting TRBD1. V was pared by 4 bases and J by 2 bases, with 5 bases of the junction left unmatched. Per germline, CDR1 MGHRA and CDR2 YSYEKL. CDR3 length: 15 amino acids. The CDR3 protein is CASSRDRGGTYEQYF. The CDR3, as DNA: TGCGCCAGCAGCCGGGACAGGGGCGGCACCTACGAGCAGTACTTC.

This clone has just a few counts. The V and J genes are TRBV6-5 and TRBJ1-1; D remains unclear. CDR3 length: 15 residues. The germline V and J ends were trimmed by 0 bases and 4 bases, with 12 bases remaining between them. CDR1 and CDR2 from the germline V gene are MNHEY and SVGAGI. CDR3 bases: TGTGCCAGCAGTTACTCGACGGGTAGCGCCACTGAAGCTTTCTTT. Translation: CASSYSTGSATEAFF.

V and J are TRBV19 and TRBJ2-7, with 9 nucleotides matching TRBD2. From germline, CDR1 is LNHDA and CDR2 SQIVND (reference sequence). The V and J ends lost 3 bases and 3 bases, in that order; junction bases with no gene match: 3. The CDR3 has 14 amino acids. This chain's CDR3 is CASSILAGFYEQYF. CDR3 coding DNA: TGTGCCAGTAGTATTCTAGCGGGATTCTACGAGCAGTACTTC. Full variable domain (remainder filled in from reference TRBV19 and TRBJ2-7): DGGITQSPKYLFRKEGQNVTLSCEQNLNHDAMYWYRQDPGQGLRLIYYSQIVNDFQKGDIAEGYSVSREKKESFPLTVTSAQKNPTAFYLCASSILAGFYEQYFGPGTRLTVT.

This chain joins TRBV28 and TRBJ2-7; 7 bases map to TRBD2. CDR1 MDHEN and CDR2 SYDVKM come from the germline V gene. With V trimmed by 3 bases and J by 5 bases, 16 bases remained unmatched. The CDR3 length is 17 residues. CDR3 nucleotides: TGTGCCAGCAGTTTTAATCGGGAGTTGGGGGGGATCCACGAGCAGTACTTC. Its protein is CASSFNRELGGIHEQYF.

This clone was observed a few times. This rearrangement joins TRBV4-3 to TRBJ2-1; weak D call: TRBD2 (5 bases). CDR1 is LGHNA, CDR2 YSLEER, per germline. V lost 0 bases and J 6 bases, leaving 15 bases between the germline ends. This CDR3 has 16 residues. As DNA, the CDR3 is TGCGCCAGCAGCCAAGAAATAGGGAGTCAGGTCAATGAGCAGTTCTTC. It specifies CASSQEIGSQVNEQFF.

The table lists this clone with a few counts. This sequence joins TRBV15 and TRBJ2-5; a weak D match, TRBD1 (7 bases). The CDR3 consists of 13 residues. Germline V gene data show CDR1 as LNHNV and CDR2 as YYDKDF (reference sequence). The V gene lost 5 bases and the J gene lost 4 bases, with 11 bases spanning the gap. CDR3 region: CATSGGGLETQYF. The DNA for the CDR3 is TGTGCCACCAGCGGAGGGGGCTTAGAGACCCAGTACTTC.

This clone was counted a few times. The chain recombines TRBV7-2 with TRBJ1-2, with D tentatively TRBD1 (5 bases). V gave up 5 bases and J gave up 8 bases, with 15 bases separating them. Per the germline V gene, CDR1 is SGHTA and CDR2 is FQGNSA. The CDR3 runs to 13 residues. CDR3 residues: CASSPTGSNGYTF. Here the CDR3 DNA reads TGTGCCAGCAGCCCCACAGGTAGCAACGGCTACACCTTC.

This rearrangement joins TRBV7-9 to TRBJ1-1; D is perhaps TRBD1 (6 bases). Trimming took off 4 bases at V and 9 bases at J, with 12 bases between the two ends. CDR1 and CDR2 (germline): SEHNR, FQNEAQ (reference sequence). The CDR3 runs 12 residues. The CDR3 loop is CASSSYREQAFF. Here the CDR3 DNA reads TGTGCCAGCAGCTCATACAGGGAGCAAGCTTTCTTT.

This clone showed up just once. V is TRBV19 and J is TRBJ1-5; 7 nucleotides line up with TRBD1. Trimming at V came to 6 bases and at J to 4 bases, leaving 9 bases not matched to a gene. The CDR3 is 15 amino acids. Germline CDR1 LNHDA, CDR2 SQIVND (reference sequence). The CDR3 region is CASSTLGQPNQPQHF. CDR3 coding DNA: TGTGCCAGTAGCACGCTGGGACAGCCAAATCAGCCCCAGCATTTT.

The chain couples TRBV5-4 to TRBJ2-2; TRBD1 matches at 7 bases. Germline CDR1 and CDR2: SGHNT and YYREEE (reference sequence). The V and J ends lost 3 bases and 7 bases, in that order; junction bases with no gene match: 9. CDR3 length: 15 residues. CDR3 amino acids: CASSSINQGDGELFF. DNA of the CDR3: TGTGCCAGCAGCTCCATAAACCAGGGGGACGGGGAGCTGTTTTTT.

This chain uses TRBV7-9 with TRBJ2-3, with 11 nucleotides matching TRBD2. CDR3 length equals 14 residues. The trim removed 6 bases at V and 5 bases at J, leaving 4 bases unmatched. Per germline, CDR1 SEHNR and CDR2 FQNEAQ (reference sequence). This CDR3 is CASRRGTSGDTQYF. As DNA, the CDR3 is TGTGCCAGCAGAAGAGGGACTAGCGGAGATACGCAGTATTTT.

The chain has TRBV6-5 and TRBJ2-7, with TRBD2 identical over 7 bases. The CDR3 runs to 14 residues. Germline trimming cut 6 bases from V and 0 bases from J; bases unmatched to any gene: 5. Germline lookup yields CDR1 MNHEY and CDR2 SVGAGI. The CDR3 region is CASRTSVYSYEQYF. The CDR3 bases are TGTGCCAGCAGAACTAGCGTATACTCCTACGAGCAGTACTTC.

V usage is TRBV7-9 and J usage is TRBJ2-2; 9 bases agree with TRBD1. Unmatched junction bases numbered 15, after V lost 3 bases and J lost 4 bases. The CDR3 is made up of 19 amino acids. The germline V gene has CDR1 SEHNR and CDR2 FQNEAQ (reference sequence). CDR3 in amino acids: CASSFQYGQGRFVTGELFF. The CDR3 DNA is TGTGCCAGCAGCTTCCAATACGGACAGGGGCGTTTTGTCACCGGGGAGCTGTTTTTT. Full variable domain (remainder filled in from reference TRBV7-9 and TRBJ2-2): DTGVSQNPRHKITKRGQNVTFRCDPISEHNRLYWYRQTLGQGPEFLTYFQNEAQLEKSRLLSDRFSAERPKGSFSTLEIQRTEQGDSAMYLCASSFQYGQGRFVTGELFFGEGSRLTVL.

The CDR3 DNA reads TGTGCCAGCAGCTTAGTAGTTGCAGGGGAGTACGGCTACACCTTC. Translated, it gives CASSLVVAGEYGYTF. The chain uses TRBV7-6 and TRBJ1-2; weak D call: TRBD1 (6 bases). From germline, CDR1 is SGHVS and CDR2 FNYEAQ. Trimming removed 1 base from V and 8 bases from J, with 17 bases in between. The CDR3 runs to 15 residues.

The V call is TRBV5-6, the J call TRBJ2-3; D not certain. CDR3 length: 12 residues. Germline CDR1 is SGHDT and CDR2 is YYEEEE. With 4 bases removed from V and 2 bases from J, the gap between germline ends came to 5 bases. DNA of the CDR3: TGTGCCAGCAGCCTCCTCACAGATACGCAGTATTTT. It is translated as CASSLLTDTQYF.

This clone has a single count. V and J are TRBV7-3 and TRBJ2-2; D not resolved. Trimming stripped 3 bases from V and 6 bases from J, with 8 bases between. The CDR3 sequence is 13 residues long. Germline values: CDR1 SGHTA, CDR2 FQGTGA. CDR3 region: CASSFGPSGELFF. Written as DNA, the CDR3 is TGTGCCAGCAGCTTTGGCCCCTCCGGGGAGCTGTTTTTT.

The chain combines TRBV9 with TRBJ2-3; a possible D gene is TRBD2 (6 bases). V lost 3 bases and J lost 4, with 15 bases in between. CDR1 SGDLS and CDR2 YYNGEE come from the germline V gene. This CDR3 comprises 15 residues. The CDR3 DNA sequence: TGTGCCAGCAGCGCGAGGGTGGGAGGCCCAGATACGCAGTATTTT. This sequence encodes CASSARVGGPDTQYF.

The table lists this clone with a few counts. The chain recombines TRBV19 with TRBJ2-3; D remains ambiguous. V was shortened by 3 bases and J by 6 bases, with 4 bases between the two germline ends. Per germline, CDR1 LNHDA and CDR2 SQIVND (reference sequence). This CDR3 region has 11 residues. For the CDR3, the DNA is TGTGCCAGTAGTATCATGGATACGCAGTATTTT. This encodes CASSIMDTQYF. Combining the CDR3 with reference TRBV19 and TRBJ2-3 gives the whole variable domain DGGITQSPKYLFRKEGQNVTLSCEQNLNHDAMYWYRQDPGQGLRLIYYSQIVNDFQKGDIAEGYSVSREKKESFPLTVTSAQKNPTAFYLCASSIMDTQYFGPGTRLTVL.

The chain combines TRBV18 with TRBJ2-2; no firm D call. Germline-derived CDR1 and CDR2 are KGHSH and LQKENI. The V end was cut by 4 bases, the J end by 4 bases, with 13 bases between. The CDR3 is 15 amino acids. The CDR3 coding sequence is TGTGCCAGCTCACTTCTATATGATGCCACCGGGGAGCTGTTTTTT. Residues: CASSLLYDATGELFF.